Listed here are 21 T cell receptor beta chains from one sample, sequenced in a study of beta chain features in type 1 diabetes. Study-wide findings and caveats: Type 1 diabetes patients had TCRB CDR3s that were shorter (moderately but significantly so) in all four CD4+ subsets.

For these TCRs, the target antigens are not known. The whole isolated RNA underwent reverse transcription, so sequencing captured expressed TCRB transcripts. Method: immunoSEQ multiplex PCR; TCRdb's copy keeps in-frame clones and lacks some. The sample comprises some 640,000 clones, more than 12% of which are singletons, and 0.035% to 0.045% rests with the top ten. Sequencing was performed on naive CD4+ T cells from blood. The receptors were sampled from a man younger than 30 with type 1 diabetes.

This sequence joins TRBV4-3 and TRBJ1-1; TRBD1 might be the D (5 bases). The ends were cut back, 0 bases at V and 1 base at J, with 12 bases in the middle. In germline, CDR1 is LGHNA, CDR2 YSLEER. The CDR3 runs 16 residues. The CDR3 DNA reads TGCGCCAGCAGCCAAGATCTCAGGGCTGGGAACACTGAAGCTTTCTTT. This sequence encodes CASSQDLRAGNTEAFF.

There are a few counts of this clone. This specimen includes other DNA sequences encoding the same CDR3. The rearrangement uses TRBV9 and TRBJ2-2, with 9 bases identical to TRBD2. The CDR3 has 16 residues. The germline gives CDR1 SGDLS, CDR2 YYNGEE. Unmatched junction bases numbered 0, after V lost 0 bases and J lost 0 bases. The CDR3: CASSVGLAANTGELFF. The CDR3 DNA follows: TGTGCCAGCAGCGTAGGACTAGCGGCGAACACCGGGGAGCTGTTTTTT.

The chain recombines TRBV9 with TRBJ2-1; no firm D call. The CDR3 totals 13 residues. Looked up from germline, CDR1 is SGDLS and CDR2 is YYNGEE. Trimming took 4 bases from V and 0 from J, leaving 5 bases between them. CDR3 region: CASSRDSYNEQFF. The CDR3 DNA reads as TGTGCCAGCAGCAGGGACTCCTACAATGAGCAGTTCTTC.

This clone appeared a few times. The V gene is TRBV9, the J gene TRBJ1-6, with TRBD1 as a possible D gene (5 bases). V dropped 6 bases and J dropped 7 bases, with 14 bases sitting between them. The CDR3 is 14 amino acids. From germline, CDR1 is SGDLS and CDR2 YYNGEE. The CDR3, as DNA: TGTGCCAGCATCTTAACTAGGGGCAATTCACCCCTCCACTTT. It encodes CASILTRGNSPLHF.

The J gene is TRBJ1-6, the V gene TRBV6-1; weak D call: TRBD1 (6 bases). The V gene's germline CDR1 is MNHNS and CDR2 SASEGT. V lost 6 bases to trimming and J lost 7 bases, with 16 bases between them. The CDR3 loop spans 15 amino acids. The CDR3 DNA follows: TGTGCCAGCAGCGTCGCAGGGGCTTGGAATTCACCCCTCCACTTT. Translated, it gives CASSVAGAWNSPLHF.

This chain links TRBV9 with TRBJ2-3, with D possibly being TRBD2 (6 bases). The germline CDR1 and CDR2 sequences are SGDLS and YYNGEE. The CDR3 extends over 15 amino acids. V was trimmed by 6 bases and J by 0 bases, leaving 14 bases between them. DNA for the CDR3: TGTGCCAGCACCCTAAGTAGCGGAAGCACAGATACGCAGTATTTT. It encodes CASTLSSGSTDTQYF.

J is TRBJ1-6 and V is TRBV5-4; 8 bases line up with TRBD1. CDR1 is SGHNT, CDR2 YYREEE, per germline (reference sequence). This CDR3 has 16 amino acids. Unmatched junction bases numbered 8, after V lost 2 bases and J lost 7 bases. The CDR3 DNA follows: TGTGCCAGCAGCTTTAGGCGGGGACAGGACAATTCACCCCTCCACTTT. It codes for CASSFRRGQDNSPLHF.

The V gene is TRBV19, the J gene TRBJ1-2; 8 bases line up with TRBD1. V lost 7 bases and J lost 2; bases outside the gene matches: 12. This CDR3 has 16 residues. Germline V CDR1 and CDR2: LNHDA, SQIVND (reference sequence). The CDR3 DNA sequence: TGTGCCAGTACCCACCTACCCGGGACAGGCAACTATGGCTACACCTTC. Encoded protein: CASTHLPGTGNYGYTF.

The chain has TRBV29-1 and TRBJ2-7; perhaps TRBD1 as D (5 bases). V was shortened by 6 bases and J by 0 bases, with 12 bases between the two germline ends. The CDR3 has 13 amino acids. CDR1 SQVTM and CDR2 ANQGSEA come from the germline V gene. CDR3: CSVRTRRSYEQYF. Here the CDR3 DNA reads TGCAGCGTGAGGACAAGGCGCTCCTACGAGCAGTACTTC.

This chain connects TRBV30 to TRBJ1-5; possible D gene TRBD1, 6 bases. The germline CDR1 and CDR2 sequences are GTSNPN and SVGIG (reference sequence). V was trimmed by 3 bases and J by 2 bases, leaving 8 bases between them. The CDR3 sequence is 13 residues long. This CDR3 is CAWRGGGNQPQHF. The CDR3 region has the DNA TGTGCCTGGAGAGGGGGTGGCAATCAGCCCCAGCATTTT.

The chain uses TRBV6-5 and TRBJ2-7; D is undetermined. There are 16 residues in the CDR3. The germline V gene encodes CDR1 MNHEY and CDR2 SVGAGI. Trimming took 0 bases from V and 5 from J, leaving 17 bases between them. The CDR3 bases are TGTGCCAGCAGTTACTCGTTGATAGCTAGGCGCCACGAGCAGTACTTC. It yields the protein CASSYSLIARRHEQYF.

The table lists this clone with a few counts. This same CDR3 is encoded by further DNA sequences in the sample. The chain joins TRBV20-1 to TRBJ2-5; D not resolved. The CDR3 has 10 amino acids. Germline values: CDR1 DFQATT, CDR2 SNEGSKA (reference sequence). V lost 0 bases and J lost 10, with 6 bases in between. CDR3 nucleotides: TGCAGTGCTAGAGACAGGAGCCAGTACTTC. Protein: CSARDRSQYF.

The J gene is TRBJ2-5, the V gene TRBV28; perhaps TRBD1 as D (6 bases). The CDR3 spans 15 residues. CDR1 and CDR2 (germline): MDHEN, SYDVKM. The V gene lost 2 bases and the J gene lost 5 bases, with 15 bases spanning the gap. Here the CDR3 DNA reads TGTGCCAGCAGTTTAGTGGTTGCGACAGGCGAGACCCAGTACTTC. Its protein product is CASSLVVATGETQYF.

This clone was seen a few times. The gene calls are TRBV7-9 and TRBJ2-3; no reliable D call. Trimming stripped 2 bases from V and 5 bases from J, with 8 bases between. The CDR3 totals 13 residues. Germline CDR1 SEHNR, CDR2 FQNEAQ (reference sequence). CDR3 region: CASSLTSGDTQYF. In nucleotides, the CDR3 is TGTGCCAGCAGCTTAACCTCGGGAGATACGCAGTATTTT. Full variable domain (outside the CDR3, taken from reference TRBV7-9 and TRBJ2-3): DTGVSQNPRHKITKRGQNVTFRCDPISEHNRLYWYRQTLGQGPEFLTYFQNEAQLEKSRLLSDRFSAERPKGSFSTLEIQRTEQGDSAMYLCASSLTSGDTQYFGPGTRLTVL.

This rearrangement joins TRBV25-1 to TRBJ2-7; TRBD1 matches 7 bases. CDR3 length: 17 amino acids. The ends lost 1 base at V and 5 bases at J; junction bases unmatched: 14. The germline V gene has CDR1 MGHDK and CDR2 SYGVNS. This CDR3 reads CASSELMGKQGSHEQYF. CDR3 bases: TGTGCCAGCAGTGAATTAATGGGAAAACAGGGGTCCCACGAGCAGTACTTC.

This clone came up a few times. This chain connects TRBV7-2 to TRBJ1-5; TRBD1 is a possible D gene (5 bases). Per germline, CDR1 SGHTA and CDR2 FQGNSA. The CDR3 is 16 amino acids. Trimming took off 1 base at V and 4 bases at J, with 14 bases between the two ends. CDR3 nucleotide sequence: TGTGCCAGCAGCTTAGTTGGCGGGGGGGAGAATCAGCCCCAGCATTTT. This sequence encodes CASSLVGGGENQPQHF.

This clone has more than one count but fewer than ten. The V gene is TRBV6-5, the J gene TRBJ2-3, with D tentatively TRBD2 (6 bases). CDR3 length: 14 amino acids. Trimming stripped 8 bases from V and 5 bases from J, with 17 bases between. CDR1 and CDR2 from the germline V gene are MNHEY and SVGAGI. CDR3 sequence reads: CASGIALGGDTQYF. DNA for the CDR3: TGTGCCAGCGGGATAGCCCTCGGGGGAGATACGCAGTATTTT.

This rearrangement joins TRBV27 to TRBJ1-1; D is possibly TRBD1 (6 bases). This CDR3 spans 15 amino acids. V was clipped by 5 bases and J by 1 base, with 14 bases between them. Germline V lookup: CDR1 MNHEY, CDR2 SMNVEV (reference sequence). The CDR3 loop reads CASSLTGTRNTEAFF. CDR3 sequence (DNA): TGTGCCAGCAGTCTGACCGGGACAAGGAACACTGAAGCTTTCTTT.

This clone was observed a handful of times. This chain connects TRBV7-9 to TRBJ2-6; TRBD1 matches 9 bases. Germline assignment: CDR1 SEHNR and CDR2 FQNEAQ (reference sequence). J lost 0 bases, V lost 6 bases, and 6 bases had no gene match. The CDR3 length is 17 residues. CDR3 coding DNA: TGTGCCAGCAGGGGACAGGGCCTGAGCTCTGGGGCCAACGTCCTGACTTTC. It yields the protein CASRGQGLSSGANVLTF.

This chain joins TRBV28 and TRBJ2-3; D is unresolved. V lost 6 bases and J lost 4, with 20 bases in between. Per the germline V gene, CDR1 is MDHEN and CDR2 is SYDVKM. This CDR3 has 16 residues. Here the CDR3 reads CASSSLGRAGADTQYF. In nucleotides, the CDR3 is TGTGCCAGCAGCTCTTTGGGCCGTGCCGGTGCAGATACGCAGTATTTT.

This rearrangement joins TRBV6-5 to TRBJ2-6; the D is unclear. The V gene lost 0 bases and the J gene lost 9 bases, with 6 bases spanning the gap. CDR3 length: 13 amino acids. Germline CDR1 reads MNHEY; CDR2 reads SVGAGI. CDR3 loop: CASSYSINNVLTF. For the CDR3, the DNA is TGTGCCAGCAGTTACTCGATCAACAACGTCCTGACTTTC.